Here is one TCR beta chain with its context. Between the trimmed V and J ends, which lost 0 bases and 2 bases, there was a span of 20 bases. There are 17 residues in the CDR3. The germline V gene encodes CDR1 DFQATT and CDR2 SNEGSKA (reference sequence). From RNA transcripts, TCR beta CDR3 regions were amplified. First-round RT-PCR targeting the TCR CDR3 was performed with the HTBI primer set. TCRdb reanalysed the multiplex PCR reads using MiXCR and keeps one entry per CDR3 protein. The sample records around 720,000 distinct CDR3 sequences, 35% being singletons. These data belong to a study of T cells in Graves' hyperthyroidism and ophthalmopathy. Stability of Graves' hyperthyroidism was defined as absent ophthalmopathy progression within 18 months. Diagnosis of hyperthyroidism was new in patients aged 18 to 65, and its duration was under 2 months. Pregnant or lactating patients were excluded, as were those with uncontrolled infection or other autoimmune disease.

This TCR was recovered from a woman aged 40 to 50 with Graves' hyperthyroidism. The sample taken for sequencing was blood. The chain has TRBV20-1 and TRBJ2-7; D is undetermined. The CDR3 DNA sequence: TGCAGTGCTAGAGAGGCCCCCAGCGCCGGACCGACCTACGAGCAGTACTTC. Residues: CSAREAPSAGPTYEQYF.